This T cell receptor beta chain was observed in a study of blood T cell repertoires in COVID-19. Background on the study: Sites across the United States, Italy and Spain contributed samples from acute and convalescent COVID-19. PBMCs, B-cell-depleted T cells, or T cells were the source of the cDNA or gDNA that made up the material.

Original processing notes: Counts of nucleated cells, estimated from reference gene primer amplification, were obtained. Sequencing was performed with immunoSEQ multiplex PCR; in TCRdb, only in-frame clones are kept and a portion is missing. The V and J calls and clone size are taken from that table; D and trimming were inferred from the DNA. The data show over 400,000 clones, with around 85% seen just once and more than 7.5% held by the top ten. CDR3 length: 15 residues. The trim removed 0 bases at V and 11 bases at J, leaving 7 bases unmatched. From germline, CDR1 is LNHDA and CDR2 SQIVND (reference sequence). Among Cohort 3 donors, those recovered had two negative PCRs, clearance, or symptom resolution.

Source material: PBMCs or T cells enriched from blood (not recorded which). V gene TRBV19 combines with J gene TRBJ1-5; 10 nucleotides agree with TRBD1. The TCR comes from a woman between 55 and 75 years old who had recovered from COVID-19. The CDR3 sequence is CASSIDRDRGPTQHF. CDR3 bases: TGTGCCAGTAGTATAGATAGGGACAGGGGTCCAACCCAGCATTTT.